A single sample is the source of the 25 T cell receptor beta chains below, sequenced in a study of blood T cell repertoires in COVID-19. Data came from immunoSEQ multiplex PCR; TCRdb stores just in-frame clones and leaves some out. The sample yields about 59,000 clones, 90% to 95% seen once. The sequenced sample was peripheral blood. The receptors derive from a human donor in a cohort sampled during active COVID-19.

This clone was counted a single time. This chain joins TRBV5-4 and TRBJ2-2; 15 nucleotides match TRBD2. This CDR3 region has 16 residues. The germline CDR1 and CDR2 sequences are SGHNT and YYREEE (reference sequence). Unmatched junction bases numbered 4, after V lost 4 bases and J lost 6 bases. As DNA, the CDR3 is TGTGCCAGCAGCACGGGACTAGCGGGAGGCCCCGGGGAGCTGTTTTTT. Translating gives CASSTGLAGGPGELFF.

The V call is TRBV2, the J call TRBJ1-5; 7 bases are shared with TRBD1. Trimming took 4 bases from V and 0 from J; bases not matched to a gene: 6. CDR3 length equals 16 residues. Germline V gives CDR1 SNHLY, CDR2 FYNNEI. As DNA, the CDR3 is TGTGCCAGCAGTGCCCGGACAGGTCCTAGCAATCAGCCCCAGCATTTT. This codes for CASSARTGPSNQPQHF.

CDR3 loop: CASSEPLVTYNEKLFF. CDR3 in DNA: TGCGCCAGCAGTGAGCCGCTGGTAACTTATAATGAAAAACTGTTTTTT. The V gene is TRBV10-2, the J gene TRBJ1-4; D call uncertain. V shed 2 bases and J shed 4 bases, with 14 bases lying between them. This CDR3 is 16 amino acids long. Germline CDR1 and CDR2: WSHSY and SAAADI.

The chain has TRBV7-9 and TRBJ1-2; D may be TRBD1 (5 bases). This CDR3 has 14 residues. Germline CDR1 SEHNR, CDR2 FQNEAQ (reference sequence). V dropped 2 bases and J dropped 6 bases, with 13 bases sitting between them. The CDR3 bases are TGTGCCAGCAGCTTATTGGCCGAAGGGGATGGCTACACCTTC. It specifies CASSLLAEGDGYTF.

This chain links TRBV2 with TRBJ2-3; a weak D match, TRBD1 (7 bases). The CDR3 has 13 residues. V lost 10 bases to trimming and J lost 3 bases, with 14 bases between them. The germline CDR1 and CDR2 sequences are SNHLY and FYNNEI. The CDR3 DNA is TGTGCCATAACCAGGGGGGAAACAGATACGCAGTATTTT. Protein sequence: CAITRGETDTQYF.

The J gene is TRBJ1-1, the V gene TRBV15; 7 bases fit TRBD1. V was clipped by 5 bases and J by 6 bases; unmatched bases: 6. The CDR3 extends over 13 amino acids. Per the germline V gene, CDR1 is LNHNV and CDR2 is YYDKDF (reference sequence). CDR3 residues: CATSPGGRAEAFF. DNA for the CDR3: TGTGCCACCAGCCCAGGGGGACGCGCTGAAGCTTTCTTT. The full variable domain, in which reference TRBV15 and TRBJ1-1 provide the parts outside the CDR3, is DAMVIQNPRYQVTQFGKPVTLSCSQTLNHNVMYWYQQKSSQAPKLLFHYYDKDFNNEADTPDNFQSRRPNTSFCFLDIRSPGLGDTAMYLCATSPGGRAEAFFGQGTRLTVV.

V usage is TRBV18 and J usage is TRBJ2-7; D is possibly TRBD1 (6 bases). The V gene lost 1 base and the J gene lost 5 bases, with 12 bases spanning the gap. Germline CDR1 KGHSH, CDR2 LQKENI. The CDR3 spans 14 residues. The CDR3 bases are TGTGCCAGCTCACCACTTCACAGGGCCGACGAGCAGTACTTC. Translation: CASSPLHRADEQYF.

The genes are TRBV2 and TRBJ2-7, with 7 bases lining up with TRBD2. Germline V lookup: CDR1 SNHLY, CDR2 FYNNEI. The CDR3 is 15 residues long. V shed 5 bases and J 1 base; nucleotides not matched to a gene: 8. The CDR3 nucleotides read TGTGCCAGCAGTTATACGCGGGAGACTTCCTACGAGCAGTACTTC. Residues: CASSYTRETSYEQYF.

The V gene is TRBV3-1 (or the pseudogene TRBV3-2), the J gene TRBJ2-7; TRBD2 matches 15 bases. The CDR3 is 19 residues long. CDR1 and CDR2 (germline): LGHDT, YNNKEL (reference sequence). V lost 3 bases and J lost 7; bases outside the gene matches: 16. The CDR3 DNA is TGTGCCAGCAGCCATGCATTCGGGACTAGCGGGGGGCGACAGAGGGAGCAGTACTTC. This translates into CASSHAFGTSGGRQREQYF.

The chain joins TRBV24-1 to TRBJ1-5; TRBD1 is a possible D gene (5 bases). The germline V gene has CDR1 KGHDR and CDR2 SFDVKD. Trimming removed 7 bases from V and 4 bases from J, with 16 bases in between. The CDR3 length is 15 residues. CDR3 loop: CATSPPGGANQPQHF. The CDR3 DNA follows: TGTGCCACCAGCCCCCCGGGGGGAGCTAATCAGCCCCAGCATTTT.

V gene TRBV7-3 combines with J gene TRBJ2-1, with 16 bases lining up with TRBD2. CDR1 and CDR2 (germline): SGHTA, FQGTGA. Unmatched junction bases numbered 10, after V lost 1 base and J lost 10 bases. CDR3 size: 18 residues. CDR3 nucleotide sequence: TGTGCCAGCAGCTTAAGTCCCGGGACTAGCGGGAGGGCCGGCGAGCAGTTCTTC. Amino acids: CASSLSPGTSGRAGEQFF. The full variable domain, in which reference TRBV7-3 and TRBJ2-1 provide the parts outside the CDR3, is GAGVSQTPSNKVTEKGKYVELRCDPISGHTALYWYRQSLGQGPEFLIYFQGTGAADDSGLPNDRFFAVRPEGSVSTLKIQRTERGDSAVYLCASSLSPGTSGRAGEQFFGPGTRLTVL.

The rearrangement uses TRBV4-1 and TRBJ2-7; D gene uncertain. CDR3 length: 17 amino acids. Trimming stripped 4 bases from V and 2 bases from J, with 21 bases between. The germline V gene encodes CDR1 MGHRA and CDR2 YSYEKL. CDR3 residues: CASSLRLASQATYEQYF. The CDR3 nucleotides read TGCGCCAGCAGCCTCCGACTCGCCTCACAAGCAACCTACGAGCAGTACTTC.

The chain uses TRBV23-1 and TRBJ1-6; 8 bases align to TRBD1. TRBV23-1 falls under the ORF class, with uncertain function. The CDR3 has 17 amino acids. With 2 bases clipped from V and 4 bases from J, the junction kept 7 bases outside the gene matches. Written as DNA, the CDR3 is TGCGCCAGCAGTCAAGATCCGAGACAGGGGTATAATTCACCCCTCCACTTT. This encodes CASSQDPRQGYNSPLHF.

This chain joins TRBV7-2 and TRBJ1-5, with D possibly being TRBD1 (5 bases). This CDR3 spans 15 amino acids. Trimming left V 1 base short and J 6 bases short, with 13 bases between. Per the germline V gene, CDR1 is SGHTA and CDR2 is FQGNSA. CDR3 protein: CASSLGRVRFQPQHF. DNA for the CDR3: TGTGCCAGCAGCTTAGGCAGGGTAAGATTTCAGCCCCAGCATTTT.

The chain links TRBV6-4 to TRBJ1-2, with 10 bases identical to TRBD1. The CDR3 has 14 residues. Germline CDR1 MRHNA, CDR2 SNTAGT. V dropped 6 bases and J dropped 3; count of bases not matched to a gene: 4. In DNA form, the CDR3 reads TGTGCCAGCAGAACCGGGACAGGGGACTATGGCTACACCTTC. Translation: CASRTGTGDYGYTF.

The V and J genes are TRBV2 and TRBJ2-5; 11 nucleotides align to TRBD2. Germline V gene sequence: CDR1 SNHLY, CDR2 FYNNEI. Germline trimming cut 6 bases from V and 5 bases from J; bases unmatched to any gene: 11. The CDR3 is 16 amino acids. The CDR3 DNA follows: TGTGCCAGCAGCTGGAGGCTGACTAGCGGGGTTGAGACCCAGTACTTC. It encodes CASSWRLTSGVETQYF.

The table lists this clone with a few counts. V usage is TRBV5-5 and J usage is TRBJ2-5, with D perhaps TRBD2 (5 bases). Deletions cut 0 bases from V and 5 bases from J, with 11 bases between. Per germline, CDR1 SGHKS and CDR2 YYEKEE (reference sequence). The CDR3 is 14 residues long. CDR3 nucleotides: TGTGCCAGCAGCTTGGAAGCGGCAGAGGAGACCCAGTACTTC. Translated, it gives CASSLEAAEETQYF.

This chain joins TRBV12-3 or TRBV12-4 and TRBJ2-2; D is ambiguous. The CDR3 contains 12 residues. V was clipped by 2 bases and J by 7 bases, with 5 bases between them. The CDR3 nucleotides are TGTGCCAGCAGTTTATTTAGCGGGGAGCTGTTTTTT. Protein sequence: CASSLFSGELFF.

This rearrangement joins TRBV18 to TRBJ1-3; 8 bases map to TRBD1. Germline-derived CDR1 and CDR2 are KGHSH and LQKENI. CDR3 length: 16 amino acids. Trimming cost V 4 bases and J 4 bases; bases outside gene matches: 9. As DNA, the CDR3 is TGTGCCAGCTCACTCTCGTACCGGGACAGGGGAAACACCATATATTTT. It specifies CASSLSYRDRGNTIYF. The complete variable domain, with remaining parts taken from reference TRBV18 and TRBJ1-3, reads NAGVMQNPRHLVRRRGQEARLRCSPMKGHSHVYWYRQLPEEGLKFMVYLQKENIIDESGMPKERFSAEFPKEGPSILRIQQVVRGDSAAYFCASSLSYRDRGNTIYFGEGSWLTVV.

This clone has only a few counts. The rearrangement links TRBV9 to TRBJ2-7; maybe TRBD1 (5 bases). V was trimmed by 0 bases and J by 4 bases, leaving 17 bases between them. The CDR3 totals 16 residues. The germline V gene encodes CDR1 SGDLS and CDR2 YYNGEE. CDR3 DNA: TGTGCCAGCAGCGTAGCTACAGGTTCTCCCCCTTACGAGCAGTACTTC. It codes for CASSVATGSPPYEQYF.

This clone was seen more than once but under ten times. This chain connects TRBV11-2 to TRBJ1-4; D possibly corresponds to TRBD1 (5 bases). Between the trimmed V and J ends, which lost 5 bases and 10 bases, there was a span of 14 bases. CDR3 length: 13 amino acids. CDR1 and CDR2 (germline): SGHAT, FQNNGV. The CDR3 loop reads CASSPGGKRKLFF. Here the CDR3 DNA reads TGTGCCAGCAGCCCTGGGGGGAAGCGAAAACTGTTTTTT.

The chain links TRBV27 to TRBJ2-7, with D uncertain. The J call is doubtful: the DNA matches TRBJ2-5 better. The CDR3 has 14 amino acids. Germline CDR1 MNHEY, CDR2 SMNVEV (reference sequence). The CDR3 sequence: CASSFVGSQETQYF. The CDR3 DNA reads TGTGCCAGCAGTTTTGTGGGCAGCCAAGAGACCCAGTACTTC.

The chain carries TRBV4-1 and TRBJ1-2; TRBD1 matches at 7 bases. Germline V gene sequence: CDR1 MGHRA, CDR2 YSYEKL. The length of the CDR3 is 15 residues. J lost 4 bases, V lost 0 bases, and 5 bases had no gene match. Written as DNA, the CDR3 is TGCGCCAGCAGCCAAGATCGGACAGGCCCCTATGGCTACACCTTC. Its protein product is CASSQDRTGPYGYTF.

This chain links TRBV24-1 with TRBJ2-1; D perhaps matches TRBD1 (6 bases). The CDR3 spans 12 residues. With 6 bases removed from V and 4 bases from J, the gap between germline ends came to 6 bases. From germline, CDR1 is KGHDR and CDR2 SFDVKD. CDR3 sequence: CATSQGYNEQFF. CDR3 in DNA: TGTGCCACCAGTCAGGGGTACAATGAGCAGTTCTTC.

This clone was seen a single time. This chain links TRBV7-9 with TRBJ2-7, with 10 bases matching TRBD1. V gave up 5 bases and J gave up 2 bases; unmatched junction bases: 3. Germline values: CDR1 SEHNR, CDR2 FQNEAQ (reference sequence). The CDR3 has 14 residues. CDR3 sequence: CASSPGQGAYEQYF. The CDR3 DNA sequence: TGTGCCAGCAGCCCCGGACAGGGGGCCTACGAGCAGTACTTC.